Sequencing of this T cell receptor (beta chain) was carried out in a study of CD8+ T cells in alopecia areata. The table lists this clone with a count of one. PBMCs provided sorted CD4+ and CD8+ T cells. Sequencing relied on a cDNA template that was reverse transcribed from extracted RNA. Here immunoSEQ multiplex PCR was the method, and the copy in TCRdb shows in-frame clones only, minus some. The sample has approximately 99,000 clones, roughly 64% seen once. Trimming took off 2 bases at V and 4 bases at J, with 9 bases between the two ends. The germline CDR1 and CDR2 sequences are MNHNY and SVGAGI (reference sequence). The CDR3 has 14 residues.

The chain employs TRBV6-6 and TRBJ2-1; D possibly corresponds to TRBD2 (5 bases). This TCR was recovered from a human donor in good health. Material for sequencing was CD8+ T cells sorted from blood. The CDR3 region has the DNA TGTGCCAGCAGTTACGAGGGAGAGTACAATGAGCAGTTCTTC. It codes for CASSYEGEYNEQFF.